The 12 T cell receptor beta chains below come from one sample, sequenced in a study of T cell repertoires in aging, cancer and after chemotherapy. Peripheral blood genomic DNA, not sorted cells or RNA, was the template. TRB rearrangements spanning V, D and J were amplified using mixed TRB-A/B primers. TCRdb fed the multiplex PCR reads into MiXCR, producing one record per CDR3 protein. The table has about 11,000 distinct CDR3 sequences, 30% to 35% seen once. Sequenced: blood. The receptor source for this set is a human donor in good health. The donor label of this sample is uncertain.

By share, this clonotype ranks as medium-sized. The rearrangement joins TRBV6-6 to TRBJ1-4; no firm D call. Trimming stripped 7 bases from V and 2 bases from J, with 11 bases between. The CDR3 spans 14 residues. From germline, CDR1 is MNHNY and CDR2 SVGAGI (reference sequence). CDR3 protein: CASTLAGTNEKLFF. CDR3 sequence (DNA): TGTGCCAGCACGCTTGCGGGGACTAATGAAAAACTGTTTTTT.

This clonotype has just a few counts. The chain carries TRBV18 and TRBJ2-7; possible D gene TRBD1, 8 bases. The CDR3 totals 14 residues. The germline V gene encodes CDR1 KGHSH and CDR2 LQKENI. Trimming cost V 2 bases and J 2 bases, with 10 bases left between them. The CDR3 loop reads CASSPTGGAYEQYF. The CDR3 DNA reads TGTGCCAGCTCACCAACAGGGGGGGCCTACGAGCAGTACTTC.

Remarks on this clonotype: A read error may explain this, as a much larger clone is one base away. The CDR3 reads CAGSYAADGVFQQYF. Written as DNA, the CDR3 is TGTGCCGGCAGCTACGCAGCTGACGGCGTCTTCCAGCAGTACTTC. The chain employs TRBV6-5 and TRBJ2-7; D not resolved. Per the germline V gene, CDR1 is MNHEY and CDR2 is SVGAGI. There are 15 residues in the CDR3.

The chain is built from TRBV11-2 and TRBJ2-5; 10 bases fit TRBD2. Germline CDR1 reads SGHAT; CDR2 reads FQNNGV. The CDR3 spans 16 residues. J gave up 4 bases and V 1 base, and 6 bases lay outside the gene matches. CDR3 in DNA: TGTGCCAGCAGCTTAGTGGGACTAGCGATGGGAGAGACCCAGTACTTC. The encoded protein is CASSLVGLAMGETQYF.

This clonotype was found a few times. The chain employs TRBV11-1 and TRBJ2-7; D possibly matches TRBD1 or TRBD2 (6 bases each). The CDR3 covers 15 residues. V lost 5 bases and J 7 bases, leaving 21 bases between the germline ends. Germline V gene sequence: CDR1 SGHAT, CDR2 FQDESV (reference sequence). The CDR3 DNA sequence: TGTGCCAGCAGCCCAGTTGCGGGCCTAGGGGGGGAGCAGTACTTC. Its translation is CASSPVAGLGGEQYF. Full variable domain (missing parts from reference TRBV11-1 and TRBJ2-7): EAEVAQSPRYKITEKSQAVAFWCDPISGHATLYWYRQILGQGPELLVQFQDESVVDDSQLPKDRFSAERLKGVDSTLKIQPAELGDSAMYLCASSPVAGLGGEQYFGPGTRLTVT.

This chain's CDR3 is CASSYSGGSYNEQFF. CDR3 nucleotides: TGTGCCAGCAGTTACAGCGGGGGCTCCTACAATGAGCAGTTCTTC. V usage is TRBV6-2 or TRBV6-3 and J usage is TRBJ2-1, with 8 bases identical to TRBD2. The CDR3 totals 15 residues. Germline V gives CDR1 MNHEY, CDR2 SVGEGT. V lost 2 bases and J lost 0; bases outside the gene matches: 0.

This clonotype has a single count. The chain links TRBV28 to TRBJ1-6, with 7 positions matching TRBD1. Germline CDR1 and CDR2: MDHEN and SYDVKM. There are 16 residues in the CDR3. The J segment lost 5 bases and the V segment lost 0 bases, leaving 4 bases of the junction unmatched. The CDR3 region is CASSLWTGSNNSPLHF. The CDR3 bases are TGTGCCAGCAGTTTATGGACAGGGAGTAATAATTCACCCCTCCACTTT. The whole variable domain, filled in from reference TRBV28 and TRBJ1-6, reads DVKVTQSSRYLVKRTGEKVFLECVQDMDHENMFWYRQDPGLGLRLIYFSYDVKMKEKGDIPEGYSVSREKKERFSLILESASTNQTSMYLCASSLWTGSNNSPLHFGNGTRLTVT.

CDR3 nucleotide sequence: TGTGCCAGTAGTATAGGTACAGGTCTAAGGGACACTGAAGCTTTCTTT. Its translation is CASSIGTGLRDTEAFF. V usage is TRBV19 and J usage is TRBJ1-1; D is possibly TRBD1 (5 bases). The ends were cut back, 1 base at V and 3 bases at J, with 15 bases in the middle. From germline, CDR1 is LNHDA and CDR2 SQIVND (reference sequence). The CDR3 extends over 16 amino acids.

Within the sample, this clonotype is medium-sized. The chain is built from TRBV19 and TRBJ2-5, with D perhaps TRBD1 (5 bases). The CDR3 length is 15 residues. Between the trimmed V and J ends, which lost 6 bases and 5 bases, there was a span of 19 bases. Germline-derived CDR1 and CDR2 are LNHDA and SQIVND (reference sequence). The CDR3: CASSTLDTKGETQYF. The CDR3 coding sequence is TGTGCCAGTAGCACCTTGGACACGAAAGGGGAGACCCAGTACTTC.

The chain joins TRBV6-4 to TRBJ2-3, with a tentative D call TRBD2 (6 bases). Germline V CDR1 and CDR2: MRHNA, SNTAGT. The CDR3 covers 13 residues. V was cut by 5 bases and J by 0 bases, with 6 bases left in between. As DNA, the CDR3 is TGTGCCAGCAGTAGCGGGAGCACAGATACGCAGTATTTT. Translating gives CASSSGSTDTQYF.

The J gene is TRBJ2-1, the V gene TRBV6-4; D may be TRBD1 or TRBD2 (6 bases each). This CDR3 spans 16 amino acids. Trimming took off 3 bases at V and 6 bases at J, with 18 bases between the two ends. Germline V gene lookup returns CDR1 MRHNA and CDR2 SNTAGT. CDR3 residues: CASSEGGGSHVNEQFF. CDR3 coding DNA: TGTGCCAGCAGTGAAGGGGGAGGAAGTCACGTCAATGAGCAGTTCTTC.

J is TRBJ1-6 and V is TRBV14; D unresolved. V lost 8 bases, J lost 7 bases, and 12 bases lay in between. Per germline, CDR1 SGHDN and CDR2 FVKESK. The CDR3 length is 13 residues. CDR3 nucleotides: TGTGCCAGCTCCCAGATGGACAATTCACCCCTCCACTTT. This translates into CASSQMDNSPLHF. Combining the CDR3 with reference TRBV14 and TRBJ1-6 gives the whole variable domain EAGVTQFPSHSVIEKGQTVTLRCDPISGHDNLYWYRRVMGKEIKFLLHFVKESKQDESGMPNNRFLAERTGGTYSTLKVQPAELEDSGVYFCASSQMDNSPLHFGNGTRLTVT.